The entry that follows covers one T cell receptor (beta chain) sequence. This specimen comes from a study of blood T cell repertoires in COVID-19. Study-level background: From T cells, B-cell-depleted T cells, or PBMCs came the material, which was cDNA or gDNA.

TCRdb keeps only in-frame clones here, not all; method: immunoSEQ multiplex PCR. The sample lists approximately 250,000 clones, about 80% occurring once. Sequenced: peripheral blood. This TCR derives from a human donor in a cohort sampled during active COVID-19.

DNA of the CDR3: TGTGCCAGCAGCTTGAGGGACAAGGAAAACTATGGCTACACCTTC. Protein product: CASSLRDKENYGYTF. The rearrangement uses TRBV7-9 and TRBJ1-2; D might be TRBD1 (6 bases). Per germline, CDR1 SEHNR and CDR2 FQNEAQ (reference sequence). The CDR3 extends over 15 amino acids. V lost 3 bases and J 2 bases, leaving 13 bases between the germline ends.